Sequencing of this TCR beta chain was carried out in a study of blood T cells in healthy people across ages. Regarding the study as a whole: Naive CD4+ cells and diversity were both higher in long-lived donors than in aged donors. The study lacked donor CMV status, which possibly confounded expanded clonotype changes.

Ranging in age from about 6 to 95, the donors were healthy Caucasian individuals from Russia. With a J-beta primer mix and a sample-barcoded 5' primer, a second PCR ran about 7 to 11 cycles. Every single cDNA molecule received a tag from a template-switch adaptor with 12 random nucleotides. TCRdb itself ran the 5' RACE reads through MiXCR, one entry per CDR3 protein. Of hundreds of thousands of distinct CDR3 sequences in the sample, more than 20% are singletons; the top ten hold approximately 3.7%. V lost 1 base, J lost 2 bases, and 11 bases lay in between. The germline V gene has CDR1 SGHRS and CDR2 YFSETQ. The CDR3 runs to 15 residues. About this clonotype: The antigen is undetermined.

This TCR was recovered from a man in his 70s in good health. The sample consisted of blood. The chain uses TRBV5-1 and TRBJ2-3; D possibly matches TRBD1 or TRBD2 (5 bases each). The CDR3 here is CASSLMGRLTDTQYF. As DNA, the CDR3 is TGCGCCAGCAGCTTGATGGGACGCCTCACAGATACGCAGTATTTT.